This T cell receptor (beta chain) was recorded in a study of blood T cells in healthy people across ages. V was shortened by 2 bases and J by 0 bases, with 8 bases between the two germline ends. This CDR3 is built from 15 residues. The V gene's germline CDR1 is MNHEY and CDR2 SMNVEV (reference sequence). Sample-barcoded 5' priming and a J-beta primer mix drove a second PCR of roughly 6 to 12 cycles. TCRdb called the 5' RACE reads again in MiXCR, with one record for every CDR3 protein. The sample contains some 700,000 distinct CDR3 sequences, around a fifth of which appear only once. V is TRBV27 and J is TRBJ2-1; D unclear. The clonotype was recovered from a man in his 70s in good health. The sequenced sample consisted of blood. CDR3 in amino acids: CASSLRSSSYNEQFF. In DNA form, the CDR3 reads TGTGCCAGCAGTTTAAGGTCCAGCTCCTACAATGAGCAGTTCTTC.